This passage covers 16 T cell receptor beta chains from one sample sequenced in a study of PD-L1 blockade in urothelial cancer. Sequenced by immunoSEQ multiplex PCR; TCRdb stores in-frame clones only, minus some. Of 30,000 to 40,000 clones in the sample, around four fifths were seen once. Time point in this sample: pretreatment peripheral blood. Material: PBMCs, obtained around atezolizumab (anti-PD-L1) treatment. Receptors were obtained from a man older than 75 with urothelial cancer.

This clone was recorded only once. V usage is TRBV7-9 and J usage is TRBJ2-1; D is possibly TRBD2 (5 bases). This CDR3 is 14 amino acids long. Germline CDR1 SEHNR, CDR2 FQNEAQ (reference sequence). V dropped 5 bases and J dropped 8 bases, with 16 bases sitting between them. The CDR3, as DNA: TGTGCCAGCAGCCGGACCGGGATTTTCGATGAGCAGTTCTTC. This sequence encodes CASSRTGIFDEQFF.

The gene calls are TRBV5-4 and TRBJ1-1; a possible D gene is TRBD1 (6 bases). There are 16 residues in the CDR3. V was shortened by 1 base and J by 0 bases, with 13 bases between the two germline ends. Germline values: CDR1 SGHNT, CDR2 YYREEE (reference sequence). The CDR3 loop is CASSLQSGAMNTEAFF. Here the CDR3 DNA reads TGTGCCAGCAGCTTGCAGTCAGGGGCCATGAACACTGAAGCTTTCTTT.

The chain carries TRBV12-5 and TRBJ2-1, with TRBD2 matching 14 bases. Germline-derived CDR1 and CDR2 are LGHNT and FRNRAP. Trimming removed 6 bases from V and 8 bases from J; junction bases left unmatched: 6. The CDR3 extends over 15 amino acids. The CDR3 spells CASGLGTSGGDEQFF. CDR3 in DNA: TGTGCTAGTGGGCTGGGGACTAGCGGGGGAGATGAGCAGTTCTTC.

This chain links TRBV29-1 with TRBJ2-7; D is unresolved. V was cut by 3 bases and J by 11 bases, with 14 bases left in between. Germline V lookup: CDR1 SQVTM, CDR2 ANQGSEA. CDR3 length: 11 amino acids. The CDR3 nucleotides read TGCAGCGTTGATGATCTGGGCTTCAAGTACTTC. Its protein product is CSVDDLGFKYF.

The chain links TRBV10-3 to TRBJ2-2; the D gene is possibly TRBD1 (5 bases). The germline V gene encodes CDR1 ENHRY and CDR2 SYGVKD. The CDR3 loop spans 14 amino acids. Trimming took off 2 bases at V and 6 bases at J, with 10 bases between the two ends. The CDR3 bases are TGTGCCATCAGTGAGGGGGCGAGCGCCGGGGAGCTGTTTTTT. It encodes CAISEGASAGELFF.

Only one count was recorded for this clone. The CDR3 region has the DNA TGTGCCAGCTATAGGACAGGGGGCTCTAACTATGGCTACACCTTC. This translates into CASYRTGGSNYGYTF. The genes are TRBV2 and TRBJ1-2; 11 nucleotides match TRBD1. Germline CDR1 reads SNHLY; CDR2 reads FYNNEI. The CDR3 covers 15 residues. Losses at the gene ends were 8 bases for V and 0 bases for J; bases not matched to a gene: 5.

This clone came up once. This chain links TRBV15 with TRBJ2-2; 10 bases map to TRBD1. The CDR3 sequence is 16 residues long. Per the germline V gene, CDR1 is LNHNV and CDR2 is YYDKDF (reference sequence). V shed 1 base and J 2 bases; nucleotides not matched to a gene: 1. DNA of the CDR3: TGTGCCACCAGCAGAGGACAGGGGGCCAACACCGGGGAGCTGTTTTTT. It codes for CATSRGQGANTGELFF.

The chain has TRBV5-4 and TRBJ2-7, with 11 bases aligning to TRBD1. V gave up 4 bases and J gave up 1 base; unmatched junction bases: 10. Germline values: CDR1 SGHNT, CDR2 YYREEE (reference sequence). This CDR3 contains 17 residues. CDR3 sequence reads: CASSIGGGQGGSYEQYF. DNA of the CDR3: TGTGCCAGCAGCATTGGAGGGGGACAGGGGGGATCCTACGAGCAGTACTTC. The whole variable domain, remainder taken from reference TRBV5-4 and TRBJ2-7, is ETGVTQSPTHLIKTRGQQVTLRCSSQSGHNTVSWYQQALGQGPQFIFQYYREEENGRGNFPPRFSGLQFPNYSSELNVNALELDDSALYLCASSIGGGQGGSYEQYFGPGTRLTVT.

The rearrangement uses TRBV7-9 and TRBJ1-2; 8 bases align to TRBD1. With V trimmed by 5 bases and J by 4 bases, 9 bases remained unmatched. The CDR3 length is 15 residues. Germline lookup yields CDR1 SEHNR and CDR2 FQNEAQ (reference sequence). In DNA form, the CDR3 reads TGTGCCAGCAGCCCCGGACAGGGACGGGGCTATGGCTACACCTTC. Translation: CASSPGQGRGYGYTF.

The V call is TRBV7-6, the J call TRBJ2-1; the match to TRBD2 covers 14 bases. Per germline, CDR1 SGHVS and CDR2 FNYEAQ. The CDR3 is made up of 21 amino acids. The trim removed 1 base at V and 3 bases at J, leaving 14 bases unmatched. This chain's CDR3 is CASSLVTTSGRGSRIYNEQFF. The CDR3 DNA reads TGTGCCAGCAGCTTAGTCACGACTAGCGGGAGGGGGTCTAGGATCTACAATGAGCAGTTCTTC.

The chain couples TRBV7-2 to TRBJ2-3, with TRBD1 matching over 9 bases. J lost 4 bases, V lost 6 bases, and 8 bases had no gene match. The CDR3 spans 15 residues. In germline, CDR1 is SGHTA, CDR2 FQGNSA. The chain's CDR3 is CASSTRTGVPDTQYF. The CDR3 DNA is TGTGCCAGCAGTACTCGGACAGGGGTTCCAGATACGCAGTATTTT. The whole variable domain, remainder taken from reference TRBV7-2 and TRBJ2-3, is GAGVSQSPSNKVTEKGKDVELRCDPISGHTALYWYRQSLGQGLEFLIYFQGNSAPDKSGLPSDRFSAERTGGSVSTLTIQRTQQEDSAVYLCASSTRTGVPDTQYFGPGTRLTVL.

This chain connects TRBV11-2 to TRBJ2-1, with D perhaps TRBD2 (6 bases). V lost 4 bases, J lost 1 base, and 17 bases lay in between. Germline V CDR1 and CDR2: SGHAT, FQNNGV. This CDR3 spans 17 amino acids. CDR3 amino acids: CASSYLVLARSYNEQFF. The CDR3 nucleotides are TGTGCCAGCAGCTACTTAGTCCTAGCGCGATCCTACAATGAGCAGTTCTTC.

The chain carries TRBV30 and TRBJ2-7; TRBD2 matches at 8 bases. Germline V gene data show CDR1 as GTSNPN and CDR2 as SVGIG (reference sequence). V lost 0 bases and J lost 0; bases outside the gene matches: 16. This CDR3 spans 19 amino acids. In DNA form, the CDR3 reads TGTGCCTGGAGTGTACGTGGGGCTAGCGGGTCCCTAAGCTCCTACGAGCAGTACTTC. Translating it yields CAWSVRGASGSLSSYEQYF.

This clone was detected only a few times. The chain combines TRBV6-5 with TRBJ2-2; the D is unclear. Looked up from germline, CDR1 is MNHEY and CDR2 is SVGAGI. This CDR3 has 15 amino acids. The V and J ends lost 6 bases and 0 bases respectively, with 11 bases between them. CDR3 amino acids: CASRRGGSNTGELFF. The DNA of the CDR3 is TGTGCCAGCAGACGAGGCGGATCGAACACCGGGGAGCTGTTTTTT.

V gene TRBV30 combines with J gene TRBJ2-5; D is uncertain. This CDR3 contains 14 residues. Germline V CDR1 and CDR2: GTSNPN, SVGIG (reference sequence). Trimming took off 2 bases at V and 2 bases at J, with 12 bases between the two ends. The CDR3 spells CAWSKESLQETQYF. CDR3 bases: TGTGCCTGGAGTAAAGAGAGTCTTCAAGAGACCCAGTACTTC.

V usage is TRBV5-4 and J usage is TRBJ1-1; TRBD1 agrees at 7 bases. The J segment lost 5 bases and the V segment lost 4 bases, leaving 8 bases of the junction unmatched. This CDR3 region has 14 residues. Germline assignment: CDR1 SGHNT and CDR2 YYREEE (reference sequence). CDR3 sequence reads: CASSPGQARTEAFF. Here the CDR3 DNA reads TGTGCCAGCAGCCCCGGACAGGCGAGAACTGAAGCTTTCTTT.